A single sample gave rise to the 8 T cell receptor beta chains below, sequenced in a study of radiotherapy plus CTLA-4 blockade in lung cancer. Sequencing used immunoSEQ multiplex PCR; TCRdb keeps in-frame clones, though not all of them. The repertoire includes 9,500 to 15,000 clones, about 88% of them detected once, and 29% sits in the top ten. The sample here was peripheral blood, taken from a patient treated with radiotherapy plus ipilimumab. These receptors were collected from a human donor with non-small cell lung cancer that progressed on radiotherapy plus ipilimumab.

CDR3 DNA sequence: TGTGCCAGCAGCCTGGGGCAGGGGCAGTTCTTC. It specifies CASSLGQGQFF. The chain has TRBV7-2 and TRBJ2-1; D is perhaps TRBD1 (5 bases). This CDR3 has 11 amino acids. From germline, CDR1 is SGHTA and CDR2 FQGNSA. V lost 5 bases and J lost 12, with 11 bases in between.

Turning to this clone: One end of the junction is discordant with germline, which a read error may explain. The chain carries TRBV28 and TRBJ2-2; tentative D call: TRBD2 (5 bases). Germline V lookup: CDR1 MDHEN, CDR2 SYDVKM. The CDR3 covers 15 residues. This CDR3 reads CASSQDTPNTGELLF. For the CDR3, the DNA is TGTGCCAGCAGTCAAGACACGCCGAACACCGGGGAGCTGCTTTTT.

V usage is TRBV18 and J usage is TRBJ1-5, with TRBD1 identical over 8 bases. Germline V gene lookup returns CDR1 KGHSH and CDR2 LQKENI. J lost 5 bases, V lost 6 bases, and 9 bases had no gene match. The CDR3 is 15 residues long. The CDR3 region is CASSPGGDRYQPQHF. The CDR3 nucleotides read TGTGCCAGCTCGCCTGGGGGGGACAGGTATCAGCCCCAGCATTTT.

The V call is TRBV9, the J call TRBJ2-5, with 7 bases identical to TRBD2. CDR1 is SGDLS and CDR2 is YYNGEE in the germline V gene. V trimming: 2 bases; J trimming: 1 base; junction bases outside the gene matches: 5. The CDR3 runs to 15 residues. The CDR3 DNA reads TGTGCCAGCAGCGTGGGGGGGAGACCCCAAGAGACCCAGTACTTC. Protein: CASSVGGRPQETQYF.

This clone was counted between two and nine times. CDR3 in amino acids: CASSPGQGAWTGELFF. The CDR3 coding sequence is TGCGCCAGCAGCCCCGGACAGGGGGCTTGGACCGGGGAGCTGTTTTTT. The chain couples TRBV5-1 to TRBJ2-2, with 11 bases that match TRBD1. This CDR3 region has 16 residues. Germline lookup yields CDR1 SGHRS and CDR2 YFSETQ. J gave up 5 bases and V 4 bases, and 7 bases lay outside the gene matches.

The J gene is TRBJ1-1, the V gene TRBV19; maybe TRBD1 (6 bases). Trimming stripped 5 bases from V and 1 base from J, with 11 bases between. The CDR3 is 14 amino acids. CDR1 and CDR2 (germline): LNHDA, SQIVND (reference sequence). Here the CDR3 DNA reads TGTGCCAGTAGTGGACAGAGGGGGAACACTGAAGCTTTCTTT. Protein sequence: CASSGQRGNTEAFF.

CDR3 loop: CASSEVPVETQYF. The CDR3 DNA follows: TGTGCCAGCAGCGAGGTGCCGGTGGAGACCCAGTACTTC. The rearrangement uses TRBV9 and TRBJ2-5; D ambiguous. Germline CDR1 and CDR2: SGDLS and YYNGEE. The CDR3 runs to 13 residues. V was cut by 3 bases and J by 5 bases, with 11 bases left in between. Drawing the rest from reference TRBV9 and TRBJ2-5, the complete variable domain is DSGVTQTPKHLITATGQRVTLRCSPRSGDLSVYWYQQSLDQGLQFLIQYYNGEERAKGNILERFSAQQFPDLHSELNLSSLELGDSALYFCASSEVPVETQYFGPGTRLLVL.

This sequence joins TRBV19 and TRBJ2-7; the D gene is possibly TRBD1 (6 bases). There are 14 residues in the CDR3. Germline CDR1 LNHDA, CDR2 SQIVND (reference sequence). Deletions cut 5 bases from V and 0 bases from J, with 11 bases between. CDR3 sequence reads: CASSQGGFSYEQYF. The CDR3 DNA reads TGTGCCAGTAGTCAAGGGGGATTCTCCTACGAGCAGTACTTC. The full variable domain, in which reference TRBV19 and TRBJ2-7 provide the parts outside the CDR3, is DGGITQSPKYLFRKEGQNVTLSCEQNLNHDAMYWYRQDPGQGLRLIYYSQIVNDFQKGDIAEGYSVSREKKESFPLTVTSAQKNPTAFYLCASSQGGFSYEQYFGPGTRLTVT.